These T cell receptor beta chains were read from a single sample in a study of CXCR3-negative and CXCR3-positive naive CD8 T cells. Using the 5' RACE reads, TCRdb records one entry per CDR3 protein without DNA. The sample has some 150,000 distinct CDR3 sequences, and its top ten clones hold roughly 0.28%. Sequencing was performed on naive CXCR3+ CD8+ T cells from blood. These receptors all come from a human donor in good health. Some clones in this sample may be carry-over from other donors' samples. Both conserved end residues are part of each CDR3.

CDR3 length	J gene	V gene	CDR3 protein
20	TRBJ1-3	TRBV7-9	CASSLFPPEEDRGTGNTIYF
14	TRBJ1-1	TRBV7-9	CASSPVLKSTEAFF
12	TRBJ2-5	TRBV29-1	CSVEGIVETQYF
18	TRBJ2-1	TRBV15	CATSLTTSGSRTYNEQFF
15	TRBJ2-2	TRBV28	CASSLIGSNTGELFF
13	TRBJ2-7	TRBV6-6	CASSYSPGDEQYF
16	TRBJ2-3	TRBV24-1	CATSEASGFSTDTQYF
16	TRBJ2-1	TRBV28	CASSLLASGRLNEQFF
14	TRBJ1-1	TRBV21-1	CASSKGSGYTEAFF
11	TRBJ2-7	TRBV18	CASSRGAEQYF
14	TRBJ2-4	TRBV28	CASSLTLAKNIQYF
12	TRBJ2-1	TRBV6-5	CASSASLNEQFF
17	TRBJ2-1	TRBV10-2	CASSGVAGGPMGNEQFF
17	TRBJ1-1	TRBV13	CASSLNSRTGLNTEAFF
16	TRBJ2-3	TRBV12-3/TRBV12-4	CASSLPSGLVADTQYF
14	TRBJ1-1	TRBV15	CATSFNRGFTEAFF
17	TRBJ2-2	TRBV5-1	CASSLLPAGDLTGELFF
13	TRBJ2-1	TRBV6-5	CATTQAGDGEQFF
12	TRBJ2-1	TRBV29-1	CSVVVPYNEQFF
17	TRBJ2-3	TRBV2	CASSDRTSGGGTDTQYF
14	TRBJ2-5	TRBV18	CASSLNYEEETQYF
14	TRBJ1-1	TRBV12-3/TRBV12-4	CASSLVRGGSEAFF
12	TRBJ2-1	TRBV28	CATSDRNNEQFF
13	TRBJ2-1	TRBV20-1	CSNLAVNSNEQFF
17	TRBJ1-1	TRBV10-1	CASSESWRGQRSTEAFF
14	TRBJ1-1	TRBV29-1	CSVAPQGVGTEAFF
14	TRBJ1-1	TRBV15	CATSRDRENTEAFF
14	TRBJ2-7	TRBV25-1	CASSELEQGLGQYF
13	TRBJ2-1	TRBV29-1	CSVWLSSYNEQFF
16	TRBJ2-7	TRBV7-9	CASSPPGTGGGHEQYF
13	TRBJ2-1	TRBV29-1	CSVDDRNDNEQFF
14	TRBJ2-7	TRBV29-1	CSVGEGAGALEQYF
12	TRBJ1-2	TRBV19	CATGGANYGYTF
15	TRBJ2-1	TRBV5-6	CASSGQTSGRNEQFF
13	TRBJ2-7	TRBV29-1	CSVEGGLTYEQYF
16	TRBJ2-2	TRBV9	CASSAGTSGRTGELFF
17	TRBJ1-3	TRBV29-1	CSATGQGARGTGNTIYF
14	TRBJ2-2	TRBV19	CASSIVSNTGELFF
15	TRBJ2-1	TRBV5-1	CASSSGASTYNEQFF
15	TRBJ2-6	TRBV15	CATTHPSSGANVLTF
13	TRBJ2-7	TRBV28	CASSSSTGFEQYF
16	TRBJ1-2	TRBV28	CASSKNSGTGGHGYTF
14	TRBJ2-5	TRBV6-5	CASSYMDRVETQYF
17	TRBJ2-7	TRBV7-9	CASSTTGTSGGTYEQYF
14	TRBJ1-4	TRBV4-1	CASSHVEGDEKLFF
13	TRBJ2-7	TRBV13	CASSLGIPYEQYF
13	TRBJ2-7	TRBV20-1	CSVRTSGSYEQYF
14	TRBJ2-1	TRBV20-1	CSASKGISYNEQFF
14	TRBJ2-7	TRBV12-3/TRBV12-4	CASSSDASREEQYF
13	TRBJ2-5	TRBV7-2	CASSFWRWETQYF
17	TRBJ2-1	TRBV6-2/TRBV6-3	CASSYSASRSSYNEQFF
17	TRBJ2-5	TRBV12-3/TRBV12-4	CASSPSPREMNRWTQYF
13	TRBJ2-7	TRBV29-1	CSVDGGRFNEQYF